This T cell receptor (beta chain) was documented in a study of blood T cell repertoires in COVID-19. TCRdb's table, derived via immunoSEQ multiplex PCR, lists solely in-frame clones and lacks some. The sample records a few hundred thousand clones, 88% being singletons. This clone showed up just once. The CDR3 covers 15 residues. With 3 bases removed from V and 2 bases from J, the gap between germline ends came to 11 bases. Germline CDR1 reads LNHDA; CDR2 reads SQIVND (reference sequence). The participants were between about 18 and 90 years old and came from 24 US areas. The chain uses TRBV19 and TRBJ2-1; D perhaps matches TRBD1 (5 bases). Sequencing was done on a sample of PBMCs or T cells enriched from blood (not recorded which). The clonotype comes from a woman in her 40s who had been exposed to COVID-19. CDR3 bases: TGTGCCAGTAGTATTTCGGCAGGGACCTACAATGAGCAGTTCTTC. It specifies CASSISAGTYNEQFF.